This T cell receptor beta chain was documented in a study of CD8 T cells in Susac syndrome. Across the whole study: Patients with Susac syndrome were therapy-naive, on corticosteroids, or on intravenous immunoglobulin alone at blood draw. Study findings and constraints: The total CD8+ repertoires contained approximately 16 Susac-specific public clones, and the CD8+ TEMRA repertoires contained roughly 5. Susac syndrome CD8+ repertoires were clonally expanded, most strongly in CD8+ TEMRA cells.

With random hexamers, reverse transcription was performed on roughly 0.45 to 1 ug of RNA. One entry per CDR3 protein, called by TCRdb with MiXCR from the immunoSEQ multiplex PCR reads. The data show tens of thousands of distinct CDR3 sequences, around 94% seen once. Regarding this clonotype: No antigen is known for it.

CDR1 and CDR2 (germline): SGDLS, YYNGEE. The CDR3 contains 14 residues. The V gene end was trimmed by 5 bases and the J gene end by 3 bases; junction bases not matched to a gene: 7. This rearrangement joins TRBV9 to TRBJ1-2; 7 bases match TRBD1. The sequencing input was CD8+ T cells from PBMCs. The source of this sequence is a human donor with Susac syndrome. The CDR3 nucleotides read TGTGCCAGCAGTCCCGACAGGGCAGACTATGGCTACACCTTC. Translated, it gives CASSPDRADYGYTF.